The 23 T cell receptor beta chains reported below all come from one sample, sequenced in a study of shared clonotypes between healthy human individuals. Naive CD8 cells lacked CD45RO and underwent positive selection for CCR7, leaving out terminally differentiated effector memory CD45RA+ cells. Sequencing used immunoSEQ multiplex PCR; TCRdb keeps in-frame clones, though not all of them. This repertoire shows under 1 million clones, about 96% found once; its top ten account for about 0.21%. Sequencing was carried out using naive CD8+ T cells sorted from blood. The receptors here all came from a man in his thirties or forties in good health.

J is TRBJ2-1 and V is TRBV5-4; D not resolved. The CDR3 sequence is 14 residues long. The V gene's germline CDR1 is SGHNT and CDR2 YYREEE (reference sequence). The ends were cut back, 1 base at V and 5 bases at J, with 10 bases in the middle. The CDR3 loop reads CASSLSVLDNEQFF. The CDR3 DNA reads TGTGCCAGCAGCTTGTCTGTCTTAGACAATGAGCAGTTCTTC. The full variable domain, rest sourced from reference TRBV5-4 and TRBJ2-1, is ETGVTQSPTHLIKTRGQQVTLRCSSQSGHNTVSWYQQALGQGPQFIFQYYREEENGRGNFPPRFSGLQFPNYSSELNVNALELDDSALYLCASSLSVLDNEQFFGPGTRLTVL.

The V gene is TRBV30, the J gene TRBJ2-7; 9 nucleotides line up with TRBD1. The CDR3 runs 14 residues. Losses at the gene ends were 2 bases for V and 5 bases for J; bases not matched to a gene: 7. The germline V gene encodes CDR1 GTSNPN and CDR2 SVGIG (reference sequence). CDR3 bases: TGTGCCTGGAGTCGGACAGGGGCGGAAGACGAGCAGTACTTC. Encoded protein: CAWSRTGAEDEQYF.

This clone has only one observation. The J gene is TRBJ2-1, the V gene TRBV29-1; TRBD1 aligns across 9 bases. With 7 bases clipped from V and 6 bases from J, the junction kept 16 bases outside the gene matches. The germline V gene encodes CDR1 SQVTM and CDR2 ANQGSEA. The CDR3 runs to 16 residues. The CDR3 nucleotides are TGCAGCGCGGTCCCCCGGGACAGGGAGGCTCGCAATGAGCAGTTCTTC. Translated: CSAVPRDREARNEQFF.

This chain joins TRBV7-9 and TRBJ2-7; 7 nucleotides line up with TRBD2. Per the germline V gene, CDR1 is SEHNR and CDR2 is FQNEAQ (reference sequence). The CDR3 contains 15 residues. The junction had 10 bases not matched to a gene; V was cut back by 5 bases and J by 3 bases. The CDR3 protein is CASSPLRGSSYEQYF. CDR3 DNA sequence: TGTGCCAGCAGCCCCCTACGCGGGAGTAGCTACGAGCAGTACTTC. Full variable domain (missing parts from reference TRBV7-9 and TRBJ2-7): DTGVSQNPRHKITKRGQNVTFRCDPISEHNRLYWYRQTLGQGPEFLTYFQNEAQLEKSRLLSDRFSAERPKGSFSTLEIQRTEQGDSAMYLCASSPLRGSSYEQYFGPGTRLTVT.

V and J are TRBV30 and TRBJ1-1, with 7 bases lining up with TRBD1. This CDR3 contains 13 residues. Germline assignment: CDR1 GTSNPN and CDR2 SVGIG (reference sequence). Unmatched junction bases numbered 4, after V lost 4 bases and J lost 2 bases. As DNA, the CDR3 is TGTGCCTGGATACAGGGGTATAACACTGAAGCTTTCTTT. Encoded protein: CAWIQGYNTEAFF.

The gene calls are TRBV9 and TRBJ2-7, with TRBD2 matching 8 bases. Germline loops: CDR1 SGDLS, CDR2 YYNGEE. Trimming at V came to 6 bases and at J to 3 bases, leaving 8 bases not matched to a gene. This CDR3 has 14 residues. The CDR3 DNA sequence: TGTGCCAGCAACCCCAGCGGGGGAGACTACGAGCAGTACTTC. Its protein product is CASNPSGGDYEQYF. The whole variable domain, remainder taken from reference TRBV9 and TRBJ2-7, is DSGVTQTPKHLITATGQRVTLRCSPRSGDLSVYWYQQSLDQGLQFLIQYYNGEERAKGNILERFSAQQFPDLHSELNLSSLELGDSALYFCASNPSGGDYEQYFGPGTRLTVT.

The gene calls are TRBV29-1 and TRBJ2-7, with a tentative D call TRBD1 (6 bases). The CDR3 contains 14 residues. V lost 1 base, J lost 1 base, and 11 bases lay in between. CDR1 and CDR2 (germline): SQVTM, ANQGSEA. CDR3 in amino acids: CSVEGAGVSYEQYF. The CDR3 region has the DNA TGCAGCGTTGAAGGGGCAGGGGTTTCCTACGAGCAGTACTTC.

This clone showed up just once. This chain joins TRBV5-1 and TRBJ2-3; D ambiguous. The CDR3 is 13 amino acids. The germline gives CDR1 SGHRS, CDR2 YFSETQ. The V gene lost 0 bases and the J gene lost 14 bases, with 16 bases spanning the gap. This chain's CDR3 is CASSLAPRLELYF. Written as DNA, the CDR3 is TGCGCCAGCAGCTTGGCCCCGCGACTCGAACTGTATTTT.

This clone was counted once. The DNA of the CDR3 is TGTGCCAGCAGCCCCGGGATCGGGGAAGGGTCTGGTGGCTACACCTTC. Translation gives CASSPGIGEGSGGYTF. The J gene is TRBJ1-2, the V gene TRBV7-3; D unclear. The germline gives CDR1 SGHTA, CDR2 FQGTGA. This CDR3 comprises 16 residues. Trimming took off 5 bases at V and 7 bases at J, with 23 bases between the two ends.

This clone was observed a single time. The V gene is TRBV4-1, the J gene TRBJ1-1; TRBD1 agrees at 9 bases. Trimming took 1 base from V and 5 from J; bases not matched to a gene: 5. This CDR3 is 15 amino acids long. Germline CDR1 is MGHRA and CDR2 is YSYEKL. In DNA, the CDR3 is TGCGCCAGCAGCCAAGTTACAGGGGGCAAGACTGAAGCTTTCTTT. Translating gives CASSQVTGGKTEAFF.

The sample holds one count of this clone. The chain uses TRBV6-6 and TRBJ2-1; no firm D call. CDR3 length: 15 amino acids. CDR1 is MNHNY and CDR2 is SVGAGI in the germline V gene (reference sequence). The V gene lost 2 bases and the J gene lost 1 base, with 9 bases spanning the gap. The CDR3 bases are TGTGCCAGCAGTTACGTGGATTTTTCCTACAATGAGCAGTTCTTC. It translates to CASSYVDFSYNEQFF.

The DNA for the CDR3 is TGTGCCACCGGGGACCAACCCAACACTGAAGCTTTCTTT. Translation: CATGDQPNTEAFF. The chain recombines TRBV15 with TRBJ1-1; possible D gene TRBD1, 5 bases. The V end lost 8 bases, the J end lost 2 bases, and 12 bases lay between the germline ends. CDR3 length equals 13 residues. Germline values: CDR1 LNHNV, CDR2 YYDKDF (reference sequence).

The rearrangement joins TRBV7-2 to TRBJ2-2, with 7 bases aligning to TRBD1. Germline V gene sequence: CDR1 SGHTA, CDR2 FQGNSA. Losses at the gene ends were 5 bases for V and 4 bases for J; bases not matched to a gene: 10. There are 16 residues in the CDR3. The CDR3 nucleotides read TGTGCCAGCAGCCCCCCCGGGGCAGGGGGCACCGGGGAGCTGTTTTTT. It yields the protein CASSPPGAGGTGELFF.

Only one count was recorded for this clone. The chain has TRBV6-4 and TRBJ2-1, with 9 bases lining up with TRBD2. Germline loops: CDR1 MRHNA, CDR2 SNTAGT. The CDR3 is 14 amino acids. V was pared by 5 bases and J by 7 bases, with 6 bases of the junction left unmatched. In DNA form, the CDR3 reads TGTGCCAGCAGTTTGGCGGGAGGGGTTAATGAGCAGTTCTTC. Encoded protein: CASSLAGGVNEQFF.

The CDR3 protein is CASSPVPNEKLFF. The CDR3 DNA is TGTGCCAGCAGCCCGGTACCTAATGAAAAACTGTTTTTT. This chain connects TRBV7-9 to TRBJ1-4; D not certain. Germline assignment: CDR1 SEHNR and CDR2 FQNEAQ (reference sequence). This CDR3 has 13 residues. V was cut by 5 bases and J by 3 bases, with 7 bases left in between.

This rearrangement joins TRBV7-6 to TRBJ2-5; D is ambiguous. The CDR3 totals 12 residues. Germline CDR1 and CDR2: SGHVS and FNYEAQ. Deletions cut 5 bases from V and 0 bases from J, with 4 bases between. As DNA, the CDR3 is TGTGCCAGCAGCGAGTACCAAGAGACCCAGTACTTC. Translation gives CASSEYQETQYF.

CDR3 amino acids: CASSPRDRVYNEQFF. CDR3 DNA: TGTGCCAGCAGCCCCAGGGACAGGGTATACAATGAGCAGTTCTTC. The chain uses TRBV7-2 and TRBJ2-1; TRBD1 matches at 9 bases. Germline loops: CDR1 SGHTA, CDR2 FQGNSA. This CDR3 is built from 15 residues. The V gene end was trimmed by 5 bases and the J gene end by 4 bases; junction bases not matched to a gene: 6.

The chain's CDR3 is CASSPGTVVEQYF. As DNA, the CDR3 is TGTGCCAGCAGTCCCGGGACAGTAGTCGAGCAGTACTTC. This chain connects TRBV27 to TRBJ2-7; 7 bases agree with TRBD1. This CDR3 region has 13 residues. Germline loops: CDR1 MNHEY, CDR2 SMNVEV (reference sequence). With V trimmed by 5 bases and J by 6 bases, 7 bases remained unmatched.

V and J are TRBV2 and TRBJ2-3, with D perhaps matching TRBD2 (6 bases). V shed 4 bases and J shed 1 base, with 15 bases lying between them. The CDR3 contains 16 residues. Germline V gene lookup returns CDR1 SNHLY and CDR2 FYNNEI. The CDR3 reads CASSVTTSGGTDTQYF. In DNA, the CDR3 is TGTGCCAGCAGTGTGACTACGTCGGGAGGCACAGATACGCAGTATTTT.

This clone was seen once. The chain links TRBV7-9 to TRBJ2-1; no reliable D call. The CDR3 totals 13 residues. Germline CDR1 is SEHNR and CDR2 is FQNEAQ (reference sequence). With 3 bases removed from V and 7 bases from J, the gap between germline ends came to 10 bases. CDR3 sequence: CASSFGSSNEQFF. CDR3 DNA: TGTGCCAGCAGCTTCGGGTCGTCAAATGAGCAGTTCTTC.

The chain employs TRBV27 and TRBJ1-1, with D hard to call. The CDR3 runs to 13 residues. Per the germline V gene, CDR1 is MNHEY and CDR2 is SMNVEV (reference sequence). V was cut by 5 bases and J by 0 bases, with 7 bases left in between. CDR3 amino acids: CASSPTVNTEAFF. In DNA form, the CDR3 reads TGTGCCAGCAGTCCGACGGTGAACACTGAAGCTTTCTTT.

J is TRBJ2-5 and V is TRBV6-6; D not resolved. V gave up 0 bases and J gave up 1 base, with 6 bases separating them. The germline V gene encodes CDR1 MNHNY and CDR2 SVGAGI (reference sequence). The CDR3 contains 14 residues. CDR3 sequence reads: CASSYSLTQETQYF. CDR3 DNA: TGTGCCAGCAGTTACTCGTTGACCCAAGAGACCCAGTACTTC.

The V call is TRBV28, the J call TRBJ1-1; D possibly corresponds to TRBD1 (5 bases). Trimming removed 5 bases at V and 0 bases at J, with 16 bases between. Germline loops: CDR1 MDHEN, CDR2 SYDVKM. This CDR3 comprises 16 residues. CDR3 amino acids: CASSPPGRGMNTEAFF. The CDR3 nucleotides are TGTGCCAGCAGTCCCCCCGGGCGGGGCATGAACACTGAAGCTTTCTTT.